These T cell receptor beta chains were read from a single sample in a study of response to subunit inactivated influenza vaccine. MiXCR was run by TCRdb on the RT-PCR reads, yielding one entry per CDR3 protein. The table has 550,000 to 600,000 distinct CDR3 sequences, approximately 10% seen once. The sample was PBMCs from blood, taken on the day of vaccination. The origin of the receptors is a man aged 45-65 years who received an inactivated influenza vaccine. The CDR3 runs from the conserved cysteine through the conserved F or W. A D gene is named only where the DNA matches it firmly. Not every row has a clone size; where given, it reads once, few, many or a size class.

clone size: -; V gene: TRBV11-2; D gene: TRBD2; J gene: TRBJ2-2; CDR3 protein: CASSLFAGRGGFTGELFF; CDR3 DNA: TGTGCCAGCAGCCTATTCGCTGGCCGCGGGGGGTTCACCGGGGAGCTGTTTTTT
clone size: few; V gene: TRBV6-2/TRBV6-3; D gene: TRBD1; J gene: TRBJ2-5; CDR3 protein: CASSYLGTGRETQYF; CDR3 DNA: TGTGCCAGCAGTTACCTTGGGACAGGGCGAGAGACCCAGTACTTC
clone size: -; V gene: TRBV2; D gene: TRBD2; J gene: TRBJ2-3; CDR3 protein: CASSVERGGTDTQYF; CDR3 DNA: TGTGCCAGCAGTGTGGAGCGGGGGGGCACAGATACGCAGTATTTT
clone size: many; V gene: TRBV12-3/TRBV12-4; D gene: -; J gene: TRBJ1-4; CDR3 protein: CASSFLRSNEKLFF; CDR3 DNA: TGTGCCAGCAGTTTTTTACGGAGTAATGAAAAACTGTTTTTT
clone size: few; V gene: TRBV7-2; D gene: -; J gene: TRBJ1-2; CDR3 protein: CASSLEWGGYTF; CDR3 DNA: TGTGCCAGCAGCTTAGAATGGGGTGGCTACACCTTC
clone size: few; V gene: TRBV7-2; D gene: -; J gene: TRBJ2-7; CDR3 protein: CASSSGWSREYEQYF; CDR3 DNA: TGTGCCAGCAGCTCGGGATGGAGCCGGGAATACGAGCAGTACTTC
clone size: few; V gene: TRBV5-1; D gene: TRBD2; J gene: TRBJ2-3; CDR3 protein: CASSGGTTTGTDTQYF; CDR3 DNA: TGCGCCAGCAGCGGAGGGACTACCACTGGCACAGATACGCAGTATTTT
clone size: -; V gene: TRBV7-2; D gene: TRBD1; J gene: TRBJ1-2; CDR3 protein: CASSLRDRPVYGYTF; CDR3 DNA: TGTGCCAGCAGCCTAAGGGACAGACCCGTCTATGGCTACACCTTC
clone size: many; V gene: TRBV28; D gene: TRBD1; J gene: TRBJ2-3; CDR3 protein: CASSWGRQGKVLGTDTQYF; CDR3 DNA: TGTGCCAGCAGTTGGGGGAGACAGGGGAAAGTTCTGGGGACAGATACGCAGTATTTT
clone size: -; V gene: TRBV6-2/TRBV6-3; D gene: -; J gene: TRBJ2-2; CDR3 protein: CASSFSAKLFF; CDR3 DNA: TGTGCCAGCAGTTTTTCGGCAAAGCTGTTTTTT
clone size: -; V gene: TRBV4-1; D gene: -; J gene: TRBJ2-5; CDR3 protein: CASSQGAGRGHQETQYF; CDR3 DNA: TGCGCCAGCAGCCAAGGGGCGGGACGGGGGCATCAAGAGACCCAGTACTTC
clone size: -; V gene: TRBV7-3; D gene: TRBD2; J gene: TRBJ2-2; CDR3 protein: CASSSPFSGGPNWTGELFF; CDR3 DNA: TGTGCCAGCAGCTCCCCCTTCTCGGGAGGGCCGAACTGGACCGGGGAGCTGTTTTTT
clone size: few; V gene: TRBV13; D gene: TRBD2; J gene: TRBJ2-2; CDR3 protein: CASSFGTITNTGELFF; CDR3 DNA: TGTGCCAGCAGCTTCGGGACTATCACGAACACCGGGGAGCTGTTTTTT
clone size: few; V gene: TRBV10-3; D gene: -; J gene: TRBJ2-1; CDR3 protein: CATTGLSSSYNEQFF; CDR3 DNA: TGTGCCACCACCGGACTATCAAGCTCCTACAATGAGCAGTTCTTC
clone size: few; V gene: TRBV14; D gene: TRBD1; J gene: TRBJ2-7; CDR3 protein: CASSPDRVWSYEQYF; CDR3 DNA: TGTGCCAGCAGCCCCGACAGGGTGTGGTCCTACGAGCAGTACTTC
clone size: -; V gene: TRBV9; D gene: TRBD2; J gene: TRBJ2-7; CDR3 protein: CASSVAVTSVSEQYF; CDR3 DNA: TGTGCCAGCAGCGTTGCGGTGACTAGCGTCTCCGAGCAGTACTTC
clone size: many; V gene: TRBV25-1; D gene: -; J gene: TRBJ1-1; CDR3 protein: CASSPTGFGIDTEAFF; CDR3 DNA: TGTGCCAGCAGTCCGACGGGTTTCGGGATTGACACTGAAGCTTTCTTT
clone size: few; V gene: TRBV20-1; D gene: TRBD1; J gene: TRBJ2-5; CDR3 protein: CSASQGKETQYF; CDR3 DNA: TGCAGTGCTTCACAGGGGAAAGAGACCCAGTACTTC
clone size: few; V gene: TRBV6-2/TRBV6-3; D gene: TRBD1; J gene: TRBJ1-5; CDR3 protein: CASSSTGGGSQPQHF; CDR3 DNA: TGTGCCAGCAGTTCGACAGGGGGCGGAAGTCAGCCCCAGCATTTT
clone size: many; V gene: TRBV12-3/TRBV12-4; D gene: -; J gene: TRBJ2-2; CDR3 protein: CASRPANTGELFF; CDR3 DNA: TGTGCCAGCAGGCCGGCGAACACCGGGGAGCTGTTTTTT
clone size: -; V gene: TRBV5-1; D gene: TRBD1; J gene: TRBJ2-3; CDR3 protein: CASSPDRGLRDTQYF; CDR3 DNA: TGCGCCAGCAGCCCGGACAGGGGGCTTCGCGATACGCAGTATTTT
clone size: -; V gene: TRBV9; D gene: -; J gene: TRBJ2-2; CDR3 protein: CASSVTRSPLNSPGNTGELFF; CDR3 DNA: TGTGCCAGCAGCGTGACTCGGTCCCCCCTGAACTCACCGGGGAACACCGGGGAGCTGTTTTTT
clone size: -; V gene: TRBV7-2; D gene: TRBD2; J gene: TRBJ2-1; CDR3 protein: CASSTGGPHNEQFF; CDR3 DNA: TGTGCCAGCAGTACGGGGGGGCCCCACAATGAGCAGTTCTTC
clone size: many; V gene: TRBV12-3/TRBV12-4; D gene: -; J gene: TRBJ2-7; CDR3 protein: CASSLDKTYEQYF; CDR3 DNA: TGTGCCAGCAGTTTAGACAAGACCTACGAGCAGTACTTC
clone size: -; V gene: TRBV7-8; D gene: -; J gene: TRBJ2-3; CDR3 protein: CASSLAPVGDTQYF; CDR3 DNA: TGTGCCAGCAGCTTAGCGCCCGTAGGAGATACGCAGTATTTT
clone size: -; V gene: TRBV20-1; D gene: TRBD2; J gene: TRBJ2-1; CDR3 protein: CSARTSGRSPLYNEQFF; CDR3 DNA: TGCAGTGCAAGGACTAGCGGGAGAAGCCCCTTGTACAATGAGCAGTTCTTC
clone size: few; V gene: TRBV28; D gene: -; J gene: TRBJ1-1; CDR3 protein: CASSLVTGMNTEAFF; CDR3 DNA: TGTGCCAGCAGTTTAGTTACAGGCATGAACACTGAAGCTTTCTTT
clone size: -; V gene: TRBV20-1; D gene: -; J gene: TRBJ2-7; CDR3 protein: CSAPALRSWSYEQYF; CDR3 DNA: TGCAGTGCTCCGGCGCTGAGGAGTTGGTCCTACGAGCAGTACTTC
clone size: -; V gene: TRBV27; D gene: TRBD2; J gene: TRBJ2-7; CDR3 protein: CASRRLASPEQYF; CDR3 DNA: TGTGCCAGCCGTCGACTAGCGTCCCCCGAGCAGTACTTC
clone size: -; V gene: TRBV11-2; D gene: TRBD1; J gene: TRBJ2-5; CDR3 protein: CASSSDRAETQYF; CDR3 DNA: TGTGCCAGCAGCTCGGACAGGGCAGAGACCCAGTACTTC
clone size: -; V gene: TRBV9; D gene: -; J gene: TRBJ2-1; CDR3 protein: CASSVGVMSEYEQFF; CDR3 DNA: TGTGCCAGCAGCGTAGGGGTTATGTCCGAGTATGAGCAGTTCTTC
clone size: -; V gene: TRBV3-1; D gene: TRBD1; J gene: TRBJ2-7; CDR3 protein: CASSQGDRRFYEQYF; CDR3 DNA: TGTGCCAGCAGCCAAGGGGACAGGCGGTTCTACGAGCAGTACTTC
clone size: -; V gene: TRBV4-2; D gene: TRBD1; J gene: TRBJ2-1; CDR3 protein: CASSQVDRGSSDNEQFF; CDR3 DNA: TGTGCCAGCAGCCAAGTGGACAGGGGATCGAGTGACAATGAGCAGTTCTTC
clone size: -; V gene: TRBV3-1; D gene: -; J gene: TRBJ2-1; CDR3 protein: CASSHNRREQFF; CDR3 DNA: TGTGCCAGCAGCCACAACAGGAGGGAGCAGTTCTTC
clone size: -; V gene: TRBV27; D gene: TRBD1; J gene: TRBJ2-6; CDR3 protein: CASRTTGVAGANVLTF; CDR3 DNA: TGTGCCAGCAGAACGACAGGGGTGGCTGGGGCCAACGTCCTGACTTTC
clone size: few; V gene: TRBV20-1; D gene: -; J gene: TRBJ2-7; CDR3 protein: CSARAHGARSYEQYF; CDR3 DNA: TGCAGTGCTAGAGCCCATGGGGCCCGTTCCTACGAGCAGTACTTC
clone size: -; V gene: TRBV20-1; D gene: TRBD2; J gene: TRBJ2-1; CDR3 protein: CSAITVSSGPYNEQFF; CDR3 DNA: TGCAGTGCGATAACCGTTTCTAGCGGTCCCTACAATGAGCAGTTCTTC
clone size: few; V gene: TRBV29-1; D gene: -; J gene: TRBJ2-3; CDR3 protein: CSVGSSATDTQYF; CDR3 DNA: TGCAGCGTTGGTTCTAGCGCTACAGATACGCAGTATTTT
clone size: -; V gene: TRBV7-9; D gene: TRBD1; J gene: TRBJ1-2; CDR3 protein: CASSLLTGGDGYTF; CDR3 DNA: TGTGCCAGCAGCCTACTTACAGGGGGGGATGGCTACACCTTC
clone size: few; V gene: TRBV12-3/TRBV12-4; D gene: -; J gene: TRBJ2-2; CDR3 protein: CASSFLLNTGELFF; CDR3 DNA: TGTGCCAGCAGTTTCTTGCTGAACACCGGGGAGCTGTTTTTT
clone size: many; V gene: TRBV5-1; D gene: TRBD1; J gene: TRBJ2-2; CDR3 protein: CASSLGDRDITGELFF; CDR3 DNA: TGCGCCAGCAGCTTGGGGGACAGGGACATCACCGGGGAGCTGTTTTTT
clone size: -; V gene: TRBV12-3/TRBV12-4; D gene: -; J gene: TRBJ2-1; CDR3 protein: CASSLELRGTYNEQFF; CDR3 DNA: TGTGCCAGCAGTTTAGAGCTCCGGGGGACCTACAATGAGCAGTTCTTC
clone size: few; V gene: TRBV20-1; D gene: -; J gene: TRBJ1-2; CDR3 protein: CSAKLPSYGYTF; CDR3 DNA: TGCAGTGCTAAGTTACCAAGCTATGGCTACACCTTC
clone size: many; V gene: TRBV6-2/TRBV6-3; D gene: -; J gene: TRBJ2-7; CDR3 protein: CASTKFGSSYEQYF; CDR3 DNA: TGTGCCAGCACCAAATTCGGGAGTTCCTACGAGCAGTACTTC
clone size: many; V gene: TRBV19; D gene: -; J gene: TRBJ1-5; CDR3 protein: CASTGQPGNQPQHF; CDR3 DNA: TGTGCCAGTACGGGACAACCCGGCAATCAGCCCCAGCATTTT
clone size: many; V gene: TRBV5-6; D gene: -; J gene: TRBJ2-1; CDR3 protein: CASSLGASSYNEQFF; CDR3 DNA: TGTGCCAGCAGCTTGGGGGCTAGCTCCTACAATGAGCAGTTCTTC
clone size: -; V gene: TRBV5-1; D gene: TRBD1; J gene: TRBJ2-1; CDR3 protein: CASRRTGVYEQFF; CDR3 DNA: TGCGCCAGCAGAAGGACAGGGGTCTATGAGCAGTTCTTC